The text below deals with one TCR beta chain. This specimen comes from a study of blood T cell repertoires in COVID-19. This table comes from immunoSEQ multiplex PCR, and its TCRdb copy is limited to in-frame clones, with some not included. Of over 150,000 clones listed, 84% are singletons. This CDR3 is built from 14 residues. The trim removed 3 bases at V and 6 bases at J, leaving 7 bases unmatched. In germline, CDR1 is KGHSH, CDR2 LQKENI. This clonotype originated in a man between 45 and 60 years old who had recovered from COVID-19. Input material: PBMCs or T cells enriched from blood (not recorded which). This rearrangement joins TRBV18 to TRBJ2-7, with TRBD1 matching 8 bases. DNA for the CDR3: TGTGCCAGCTCACCGGGGACAGGCCGGGGCGAGCAGTACTTC. Amino acid sequence: CASSPGTGRGEQYF.